The 11 T cell receptor beta chains below were found in one sample sequenced in a study of T cells after yellow fever vaccination (dated by TCRdb to between 2018 and 2020). The library was produced with 5' RACE. Sequencing took place on an Illumina NovaSeq 6000. TCRdb ran its own pipeline on the public reads, namely fastp trimming at Q25 and MiXCR clone calling, and kept in-frame beta chains. Each entry merges the rows of one CDR3 protein and shows their most common DNA and genes. The sample contains about 350,000 distinct CDR3 sequences, about 4% of them found a single time. About 26% of the sample goes to the ten largest clones. Reading the label with the study, this specimen's treatment or condition is: live attenuated yellow fever vaccine strain. Source: PBMCs, taken 5 days after the yellow fever booster vaccination. Receptor source: a man younger than 30 who received the YFV17D yellow fever vaccine.

V usage is TRBV5-6 and J usage is TRBJ1-5; no firm D call. V was trimmed by 4 bases and J by 2 bases, leaving 13 bases between them. This CDR3 spans 15 amino acids. The germline CDR1 and CDR2 sequences are SGHDT and YYEEEE. The CDR3 reads CASSLGNFGNQPQHF. The CDR3 region has the DNA TGTGCCAGCAGCCTAGGGAATTTTGGCAATCAGCCCCAGCATTTT.

The rearrangement joins TRBV6-1 to TRBJ1-6; D not resolved. There are 13 residues in the CDR3. The V gene lost 3 bases and the J gene lost 17 bases, with 17 bases spanning the gap. Per the germline V gene, CDR1 is MNHNS and CDR2 is SASEGT. The CDR3 nucleotides are TGTGCCAGCAGTGACTGGAAGTCGCTCCTATTCCACTTT. Translated, it gives CASSDWKSLLFHF.

In this sample, this clonotype turned up a few times. The chain employs TRBV12-3 or TRBV12-4 and TRBJ2-7; D gene ambiguous. V was cut by 10 bases and J by 1 base, with 17 bases left in between. The CDR3 contains 14 residues. As DNA, the CDR3 is TGTGCCACCAAGCCCACGCGTAGGTCCTACGAGCAGTACTTC. It specifies CATKPTRRSYEQYF.

This sequence joins TRBV5-4 and TRBJ1-2; 7 bases line up with TRBD1. V shed 4 bases, J shed 7 bases, and the junction held 7 bases outside the gene matches. The CDR3 runs to 13 residues. Germline CDR1 is SGHNT and CDR2 is YYREEE (reference sequence). The CDR3 nucleotides read TGTGCCAGCAGCCCACAGGGGAGGCCTGGCTACACCTTC. Translated, it gives CASSPQGRPGYTF.

Ten or more counts support this clonotype. V usage is TRBV18 and J usage is TRBJ2-3, with 10 nucleotides matching TRBD2. Trimming at V came to 6 bases and at J to 6 bases, leaving 12 bases not matched to a gene. Germline V gives CDR1 KGHSH, CDR2 LQKENI. The CDR3 has 16 residues. The CDR3 sequence is CASSPNPSGGGDTQYF. DNA for the CDR3: TGTGCCAGCTCCCCAAACCCTAGCGGGGGAGGGGATACGCAGTATTTT.

The table lists this clonotype with a few counts. This sequence joins TRBV7-9 and TRBJ1-4; TRBD1 might be the D (6 bases). V dropped 3 bases and J dropped 3 bases, with 8 bases sitting between them. The CDR3 extends over 14 amino acids. Germline V lookup: CDR1 SEHNR, CDR2 FQNEAQ (reference sequence). CDR3 sequence: CASSLQGPNEKLFF. The CDR3 coding sequence is TGTGCCAGCAGCTTGCAGGGGCCTAATGAAAAACTGTTTTTT.

This clonotype showed up many times. The genes are TRBV5-1 and TRBJ1-4, with 8 bases fitting TRBD1. The CDR3 runs to 15 residues. CDR1 and CDR2 from the germline V gene are SGHRS and YFSETQ. J was trimmed by 4 bases and V by 4 bases; bases with no gene match: 6. The CDR3 spells CASSVQGAVNEKLFF. The CDR3 DNA sequence: TGCGCCAGCAGCGTGCAGGGGGCAGTTAATGAAAAACTGTTTTTT.

There are many counts of this clonotype. J is TRBJ1-1 and V is TRBV12-3 or TRBV12-4, with D maybe TRBD1 (6 bases). V shed 8 bases and J shed 6 bases, with 16 bases lying between them. The CDR3 is made up of 13 amino acids. CDR3 in amino acids: CASALGGAAEAFF. CDR3 bases: TGTGCCAGCGCCCTTGGGGGGGCGGCTGAAGCTTTCTTT.

This clonotype came up many times. The chain employs TRBV27 and TRBJ2-5; 9 bases align to TRBD2. Looked up from germline, CDR1 is MNHEY and CDR2 is SMNVEV (reference sequence). V lost 0 bases to trimming and J lost 2 bases; unmatched junction nucleotides: 7. This CDR3 region has 17 residues. CDR3 in DNA: TGTGCCAGCAGTTTATCGCCACCGGGACTAGCTCAAGAGACCCAGTACTTC. Its protein is CASSLSPPGLAQETQYF.

This clonotype has a count of ten or more. V and J are TRBV12-3 or TRBV12-4 and TRBJ2-5; 7 bases are shared with TRBD1. With 6 bases clipped from V and 1 base from J, the junction kept 2 bases outside the gene matches. The CDR3 has 13 residues. Written as DNA, the CDR3 is TGTGCCAGCAGCTGGACAGGCCAAGAGACCCAGTACTTC. This encodes CASSWTGQETQYF.

This clonotype was counted at least ten times. The chain is built from TRBV5-1 and TRBJ2-5, with 8 nucleotides matching TRBD1. V lost 3 bases, J lost 1 base, and 5 bases stayed unmatched. CDR1 and CDR2 from the germline V gene are SGHRS and YFSETQ. The CDR3 is 15 residues long. The CDR3 nucleotides are TGCGCCAGCAGCTCAGGACAGGGAAGCCAAGAGACCCAGTACTTC. Its protein product is CASSSGQGSQETQYF. Full variable domain (outside the CDR3, taken from reference TRBV5-1 and TRBJ2-5): KAGVTQTPRYLIKTRGQQVTLSCSPISGHRSVSWYQQTPGQGLQFLFEYFSETQRNKGNFPGRFSGRQFSNSRSEMNVSTLELGDSALYLCASSSGQGSQETQYFGPGTRLLVL.